This T cell receptor beta chain was sequenced in a study of cytomegalovirus exposure and HLA in healthy donors. General study findings and limits: Differences between HLA loci emerged in a later analysis of TCR association rates, with DRB1 most and HLA-C fewest.

Comment on this clone: The antigen is undetermined.

The study ran its PCR with 60 Vbeta and 13 Jbeta primers. Profiling relied on immunoSEQ multiplex PCR, and the TCRdb table lists in-frame clones only, not all of them. Here the sample spans around 110,000 clones, 74% being singletons. This clonotype was obtained from a man aged 30-40 years in good health and CMV-seropositive. The source material was PBMCs.

The CDR3, as DNA: TGTGCCAGCAGCGCCTTTGTGGGGGCGGACTATGGCTACACCTTC. As protein: CASSAFVGADYGYTF. The chain employs TRBV7-2 and TRBJ1-2, with a possible D match to TRBD1 (6 bases). The CDR3 covers 15 residues. Germline V gene sequence: CDR1 SGHTA, CDR2 FQGNSA. Trimming pared 5 bases from V and 3 bases from J, leaving 16 bases between.